The 9 T cell receptor beta chains reported below all come from one sample, sequenced in a study of blood T cell repertoires in COVID-19. Here immunoSEQ multiplex PCR was the method, and the copy in TCRdb shows in-frame clones only, minus some. The data show some 300,000 clones, with roughly 91% seen just once and 2.5% to 3.5% held by the top ten. The sample was PBMCs or T cells enriched from blood (not recorded which). Receptor source: a woman between 45 and 60 years old who had been exposed to COVID-19.

V usage is TRBV19 and J usage is TRBJ2-7, with 7 bases identical to TRBD2. Per the germline V gene, CDR1 is LNHDA and CDR2 is SQIVND (reference sequence). The CDR3 runs to 16 residues. The J segment lost 4 bases and the V segment lost 5 bases, leaving 14 bases of the junction unmatched. As DNA, the CDR3 is TGTGCCAGTAGTGTTCCCGGGACTAAGGGATGGTACGAGCAGTACTTC. It encodes CASSVPGTKGWYEQYF.

V gene TRBV13 combines with J gene TRBJ2-1; weak D call: TRBD2 (7 bases). The germline CDR1 and CDR2 sequences are PRHDT and FYEKMQ (reference sequence). V lost 6 bases to trimming and J lost 7 bases, with 22 bases between them. CDR3 length: 16 residues. The CDR3 protein is CASSPTRGALGNEQFF. The CDR3 DNA is TGTGCCAGCAGTCCCACCCGGGGGGCACTCGGGAATGAGCAGTTCTTC.

This sequence joins TRBV15 and TRBJ1-2, with 10 positions matching TRBD1. This CDR3 has 15 residues. After removal of 1 base from V and 4 bases from J, the junction contained 3 bases not matched to a gene. CDR1 is LNHNV, CDR2 YYDKDF, per germline (reference sequence). The CDR3 spells CATSRGDRGTYGYTF. The CDR3 DNA is TGTGCCACCAGCAGAGGGGACAGGGGAACCTATGGCTACACCTTC.

The V call is TRBV4-2, the J call TRBJ1-6, with D uncertain. The CDR3 has 15 residues. Germline V gene data show CDR1 as LGHNA and CDR2 as YNFKEQ. The ends were cut back, 0 bases at V and 9 bases at J, with 12 bases in the middle. CDR3 nucleotides: TGTGCCAGCAGCCAAGAACAGCTAATCGGTTCACCCCTCCACTTT. Amino acid sequence: CASSQEQLIGSPLHF.

The V call is TRBV6-1, the J call TRBJ2-1; 11 nucleotides line up with TRBD2. The CDR3 contains 15 residues. V was clipped by 0 bases and J by 12 bases; unmatched bases: 7. Germline loops: CDR1 MNHNS, CDR2 SASEGT. DNA for the CDR3: TGTGCCAGCAGTGAAGCGCTACTAGCGGGGGTTCGGCAGTTCTTC. Translation gives CASSEALLAGVRQFF.

The chain carries TRBV15 and TRBJ1-4; 7 bases map to TRBD1. The CDR3 extends over 15 amino acids. The V gene end was trimmed by 1 base and the J gene end by 7 bases; junction bases not matched to a gene: 6. Per germline, CDR1 LNHNV and CDR2 YYDKDF (reference sequence). As DNA, the CDR3 is TGTGCCACCAGCAGAGGAAGAGGGGGCCCTGAAAAACTGTTTTTT. Translating gives CATSRGRGGPEKLFF.

This chain links TRBV28 with TRBJ2-6; D might be TRBD2 (7 bases). The CDR3 runs to 16 residues. Per the germline V gene, CDR1 is MDHEN and CDR2 is SYDVKM. Trimming shortened V by 5 bases and J by 4 bases, and 15 bases separated the two germline ends. In nucleotides, the CDR3 is TGTGCCAGCAGTCCCCGGGGGGCGAGAGGGGCCAACGTCCTGACTTTC. This translates into CASSPRGARGANVLTF.

The gene calls are TRBV7-8 and TRBJ1-6, with TRBD1 matching over 9 bases. Germline CDR1 and CDR2: SGHVS and FQNEAQ. The CDR3 runs 15 residues. V dropped 1 base and J dropped 9; count of bases not matched to a gene: 4. For the CDR3, the DNA is TGTGCCAGCAGCTTAGACAGGGGGCTAGGTTCACCCCTCCACTTT. It is translated as CASSLDRGLGSPLHF.

Ten or more counts support this clone. J is TRBJ1-2 and V is TRBV6-1, with 8 bases identical to TRBD1. Germline CDR1 and CDR2: MNHNS and SASEGT. The trim removed 1 base at V and 1 base at J, leaving 2 bases unmatched. The CDR3 runs to 15 residues. CDR3 nucleotides: TGTGCCAGCAGTGAAGTTACAGGGGGTAACTATGGCTACACCTTC. Amino acid sequence: CASSEVTGGNYGYTF.